The 9 T cell receptor beta chains listed next were all sequenced from one sample in a study of glioma-infiltrating T cells after dendritic cell vaccination. Repertoires were generated with immunoSEQ multiplex PCR, while TCRdb's copy carries only in-frame clones and drops some. The sample shows roughly 98,000 clones, 65% to 90% of them seen only once. The sample here was blood, taken before dendritic cell vaccination. The receptors shown here come from a human donor with glioblastoma.

V is TRBV6-5 and J is TRBJ2-7; 7 bases line up with TRBD1. The CDR3 has 14 amino acids. Germline trimming cut 7 bases from V and 2 bases from J; bases unmatched to any gene: 8. Germline CDR1 reads MNHEY; CDR2 reads SVGAGI. CDR3 in DNA: TGTGCCAGCACTAAACAGGGGATCCCCTACGAGCAGTACTTC. Its translation is CASTKQGIPYEQYF.

The rearrangement joins TRBV27 to TRBJ2-7; D possibly corresponds to TRBD1 (6 bases). The CDR3 is 12 amino acids. Trimming took 5 bases from V and 7 from J, leaving 12 bases between them. The germline CDR1 and CDR2 sequences are MNHEY and SMNVEV (reference sequence). DNA for the CDR3: TGTGCCAGCAGTCAACAGGGTTCGGAGCAGTACTTC. As protein: CASSQQGSEQYF.

The V and J genes are TRBV6-6 and TRBJ2-2; tentative D call: TRBD1 (5 bases). The CDR3 has 15 amino acids. CDR1 and CDR2 from the germline V gene are MNHNY and SVGAGI (reference sequence). V lost 4 bases and J lost 7, with 16 bases in between. CDR3 protein: CASSSFTTVLGELFF. The CDR3 DNA reads as TGTGCCAGCAGTTCCTTTACGACAGTTCTCGGGGAGCTGTTTTTT.

J is TRBJ1-5 and V is TRBV28, with D possibly TRBD1 on 6 matching bases. V was clipped by 2 bases and J by 5 bases, with 13 bases between them. This CDR3 is 15 amino acids long. Germline V gene lookup returns CDR1 MDHEN and CDR2 SYDVKM. The CDR3 nucleotides read TGTGCCAGCAGTTTACCGACAGGTGCCGATCAGCCCCAGCATTTT. This codes for CASSLPTGADQPQHF.

The chain uses TRBV5-1 and TRBJ1-1; D ambiguous. Germline CDR1 and CDR2: SGHRS and YFSETQ. This CDR3 has 15 amino acids. V gave up 0 bases and J gave up 2 bases, with 11 bases separating them. CDR3 sequence reads: CASSLEATYNTEAFF. The CDR3 DNA sequence: TGCGCCAGCAGCTTGGAGGCGACATATAACACTGAAGCTTTCTTT.

The rearrangement uses TRBV5-1 and TRBJ2-1; 13 bases map to TRBD2. This CDR3 spans 18 amino acids. Germline lookup yields CDR1 SGHRS and CDR2 YFSETQ. Unmatched junction bases numbered 12, after V lost 4 bases and J lost 5 bases. The CDR3 DNA follows: TGCGCCAGCAGCCTCGCCCTCACAGGACTAGCGGGAGACAATGAGCAGTTCTTC. This sequence encodes CASSLALTGLAGDNEQFF. The variable domain in full, with the rest retrieved from reference TRBV5-1 and TRBJ2-1, is KAGVTQTPRYLIKTRGQQVTLSCSPISGHRSVSWYQQTPGQGLQFLFEYFSETQRNKGNFPGRFSGRQFSNSRSEMNVSTLELGDSALYLCASSLALTGLAGDNEQFFGPGTRLTVL.

V usage is TRBV2 and J usage is TRBJ1-5, with 8 bases identical to TRBD1. Germline V gives CDR1 SNHLY, CDR2 FYNNEI. Trimming at V came to 4 bases and at J to 7 bases, leaving 6 bases not matched to a gene. This CDR3 is built from 14 residues. The CDR3 spells CASSAGQVSQPQHF. CDR3 sequence (DNA): TGTGCCAGCAGTGCGGGACAGGTTAGCCAGCCCCAGCATTTT.

This clone has just one count. CDR3 sequence: CASSSPRRETQYF. CDR3 coding DNA: TGTGCCAGCAGTTCTCCGAGGCGAGAGACCCAGTACTTC. V and J are TRBV28 and TRBJ2-5; D is unclear. V was pared by 4 bases and J by 4 bases, with 10 bases between. This CDR3 is built from 13 residues. Germline lookup yields CDR1 MDHEN and CDR2 SYDVKM.

This clone was observed once. The gene calls are TRBV7-3 and TRBJ2-6, with 15 nucleotides matching TRBD2. The trim removed 5 bases at V and 2 bases at J, leaving 4 bases unmatched. CDR1 is SGHTA and CDR2 is FQGTGA in the germline V gene. CDR3 length: 18 residues. CDR3 coding DNA: TGTGCCAGCAGCCCGGGACTAGCGGGAGGTGCTGGGGCCAACGTCCTGACTTTC. Translation gives CASSPGLAGGAGANVLTF.